The rows below give T cell receptor beta chains drawn from one sample of a study of T cells in Graves' hyperthyroidism and ophthalmopathy. Each CDR3 protein gets one entry after TCRdb re-called the multiplex PCR reads with MiXCR. This table holds approximately 100,000 distinct CDR3 sequences, approximately 50% found once. Sequenced input: blood. The receptors derive from a man between 40 and 49 years old with Graves' hyperthyroidism. CDR3s include the opening cysteine and the closing phenylalanine or tryptophan. The D gene is left open where the match is weak. Size values are once, few and many counts, or a class for expanded clones, and some rows have none.

>.|many|TRBJ1-1|TRBV7-9
CASSLIRQGGTEAFF
TGTGCCAGCAGCTTAATTCGTCAGGGAGGGACTGAAGCTTTCTTT
>TRBD1|few|TRBJ2-2|TRBV4-2
CASSPGQAPLTGELFF
TGTGCCAGCAGCCCGGGACAGGCCCCTTTGACCGGGGAGCTGTTTTTT
>.|.|TRBJ1-2|TRBV19
CATSLGQNYGYTF
TGTGCCACCAGTCTAGGGCAGAACTATGGCTACACCTTC
>.|.|TRBJ1-1|TRBV2
CASSVYGTNTEAFF
TGTGCCAGCAGTGTATACGGCACGAACACTGAAGCTTTCTTT
>.|many|TRBJ1-3|TRBV12-3/TRBV12-4
CASGTEQRNTIYF
TGTGCCAGCGGGACCGAACAGCGAAACACCATATATTTT
>.|many|TRBJ2-1|TRBV7-2
CASSSSPGWDEQFF
TGTGCCAGCAGCTCTAGTCCAGGATGGGATGAGCAGTTCTTC
>.|.|TRBJ2-7|TRBV7-9
CASSVATAAIYEQYF
TGTGCCAGCAGCGTAGCCACCGCGGCGATCTACGAGCAGTACTTC
>.|many|TRBJ1-2|TRBV6-5
CASSKGHGYTF
TGTGCCAGCAGTAAGGGTCATGGCTACACCTTC
>TRBD2|.|TRBJ2-6|TRBV7-9
CASILSSGTGANVLTF
TGTGCCAGCATCCTTAGTAGCGGGACCGGGGCCAACGTCCTGACTTTC
>.|few|TRBJ2-3|TRBV6-6
CASSYGFVRGHTDTQYF
TGTGCCAGCAGTTATGGCTTTGTCAGGGGTCACACAGATACGCAGTATTTT
>.|many|TRBJ1-2|TRBV12-3/TRBV12-4
CASSPSRKLDRSYGYTF
TGTGCCAGCAGTCCCAGCCGTAAATTGGACAGAAGCTATGGCTACACCTTC
>.|many|TRBJ1-1|TRBV5-6
CASSSGMGGETFF
TGTGCCAGCAGCTCCGGGATGGGGGGTGAAACTTTCTTT
>TRBD1|many|TRBJ1-5|TRBV20-1
CSAKLRGQYQPQHF
TGCAGTGCTAAACTCAGGGGGCAATATCAGCCCCAGCATTTT
>.|many|TRBJ2-3|TRBV28
CASSLQLCTDTQYF
TGTGCCAGCAGTTTACAGCTCTGCACAGATACGCAGTATTTT
>.|.|TRBJ2-5|TRBV7-3
CASSPRWGETQCF
TGTGCCAGCAGCCCCCGTTGGGGGGAGACCCAGTGCTTT
>TRBD2|.|TRBJ2-3|TRBV7-6
CASTSLGGVLAGGGTDTQYF
TGTGCCAGCACTTCGCTGGGTGGGGTTCTAGCGGGAGGGGGCACAGATACGCAGTATTTT
>TRBD1|few|TRBJ2-7|TRBV7-9
CASSLGTGGGLNEQYF
TGTGCCAGCAGTTTAGGGACAGGAGGGGGATTGAACGAGCAGTACTTC
>.|.|TRBJ2-2|TRBV4-1
CASSQGWGATNTGELFF
TGCGCCAGCAGCCAAGGATGGGGTGCGACGAACACCGGGGAGCTGTTTTTT
>TRBD2|many|TRBJ2-3|TRBV7-2
CASSPLAGGRGTQYF
TGTGCCAGCAGTCCACTAGCGGGGGGACGCGGAACGCAGTATTTT
>.|many|TRBJ2-5|TRBV7-7
CASRRGGSEQETQYF
TGTGCTAGCAGGCGAGGGGGGTCAGAACAAGAGACCCAGTACTTC
>.|.|TRBJ2-1|TRBV7-2
CASSLPTEINEQFF
TGTGCCAGCAGCCTACCGACAGAGATCAATGAGCAGTTCTTC
>TRBD1|.|TRBJ1-5|TRBV20-1
CSAAPGQVINQPQHF
TGCAGTGCTGCTCCGGGACAGGTCATCAATCAGCCCCAGCATTTT
>TRBD1|many|TRBJ1-2|TRBV7-9
CASSYGQGDGYTF
TGTGCCAGCAGCTACGGACAGGGAGATGGCTACACCTTC
>.|many|TRBJ1-1|TRBV10-3
CAMGRDDTEAFF
TGTGCCATGGGAAGGGACGACACTGAAGCTTTCTTT
>.|many|TRBJ2-2|TRBV2
CASIPWVAGELFF
TGTGCCAGCATCCCTTGGGTCGCCGGGGAGCTGTTTTTT
>TRBD2|.|TRBJ2-5|TRBV7-8
CAGRTSGETQYF
TGTGCCGGACGAACTAGCGGGGAGACCCAGTACTTC
>TRBD2|.|TRBJ2-3|TRBV6-1
CASSGAGVTDTQYF
TGTGCCAGCAGTGGAGCGGGAGTAACAGATACGCAGTATTTT
>.|many|TRBJ1-5|TRBV20-1
CSASGQNRHNQPQHF
TGCAGTGCTAGTGGTCAGAACAGGCACAATCAGCCCCAGCATTTT
>TRBD2|many|TRBJ2-5|TRBV7-6
CASSLVPGLAGEETQYF
TGTGCCAGCAGCTTAGTACCGGGACTAGCGGGAGAAGAGACCCAGTACTTC
>.|many|TRBJ1-1|TRBV6-4
CASSGTKNTEAFF
TGTGCCAGCAGTGGAACAAAAAACACTGAAGCTTTCTTT
>.|.|TRBJ2-6|TRBV5-4
CASSLRRANVLTF
TGTGCCAGCAGCTTGCGGCGGGCGAACGTCCTGACTTTC
>TRBD1|once|TRBJ1-4|TRBV2
CASTEDRGGNEKLFF
TGTGCCAGCACTGAGGACAGGGGGGGTAATGAAAAACTGTTTTTT
>TRBD2|many|TRBJ2-5|TRBV20-1
CSASGRSQETQYF
TGCAGTGCTAGCGGGAGGAGCCAAGAGACCCAGTACTTC
>.|many|TRBJ2-1|TRBV5-1
CASSLERLGPNEQFF
TGCGCCAGCAGCTTGGAGCGATTAGGTCCCAATGAGCAGTTCTTC
>TRBD1|.|TRBJ2-3|TRBV28
CASSLRQGLKYF
TGTGCCAGCAGCCTAAGACAGGGTTTGAAGTATTTT
>.|few|TRBJ1-5|TRBV30
CAWSVSDNQPQHF
TGTGCCTGGAGTGTATCGGACAATCAGCCCCAGCATTTT
>.|.|TRBJ1-2|TRBV20-1
CSARGHYGYTF
TGCAGTGCTAGGGGGCACTATGGCTACACCTTC
>.|.|TRBJ1-2|TRBV5-6
CASSFEPGGLDGYTF
TGTGCCAGCAGCTTTGAGCCGGGAGGGCTGGATGGCTACACCTTC
>TRBD1|.|TRBJ1-6|TRBV30
CAWEQGLNSPLHF
TGTGCCTGGGAACAGGGGTTGAATTCACCCCTTCACTTT
>TRBD1|.|TRBJ1-5|TRBV7-3
CASSQEQGAVGEHF
TGCGCCAGCAGCCAGGAACAGGGGGCAGTTGGCGAGCATTTT
>TRBD1|.|TRBJ1-2|TRBV11-1
CASSSLGGQGSYGYTF
TGTGCCAGCAGCTCCTTAGGGGGACAGGGGTCCTACGGCTACACCTTC
>TRBD1|many|TRBJ2-7|TRBV5-6
CASSLDRGVYEQYF
TGTGCCAGCAGCTTGGACAGGGGCGTCTACGAGCAGTACTTC
>.|few|TRBJ2-7|TRBV2
CASRRVIGYEQYF
TGTGCCAGCAGGAGGGTCATCGGCTACGAGCAGTACTTC
>.|.|TRBJ1-5|TRBV5-1
CASSWGRGAVWNQPQHF
TGCGCCAGCAGCTGGGGCCGGGGGGCGGTATGGAATCAGCCCCAGCATTTT
>TRBD1|once|TRBJ1-5|TRBV7-2
CASSSRQGARLGISNQPQHF
TGTGCCAGCAGCTCCAGACAGGGGGCCCGGTTGGGGATAAGCAATCAGCCCCAGCATTTT
>TRBD2|many|TRBJ2-7|TRBV19
CASSIRGGDYYEQYF
TGTGCCAGTAGTATCCGGGGGGGTGACTACTACGAGCAGTACTTC
>.|.|TRBJ1-1|TRBV20-1
CSAIGPESGRGTGAFF
TGCAGTGCTATTGGTCCCGAGTCGGGGAGGGGCACGGGAGCTTTCTTT
>.|.|TRBJ2-2|TRBV2
CASSEPGVLFF
TGTGCCAGCAGTGAACCTGGGGTGCTGTTTTTT